The 27 T cell receptor beta chains below come from one sample, sequenced in a study of blood T cell repertoires in COVID-19 (dated by TCRdb to the early 2020s). The protocol used for the library was the immunoSEQ multiplex PCR assay. Drawn from immuneACCESS, this table holds only the in-frame rearrangements with V and J called that TCRdb kept. Clones are partly lost; checked studies trace under half to an unresolved V gene and leave the rest unexplained. Here the sample has 40,000 to 50,000 clones; under 85% occur a single time. Over 12% of the sample lies in the top ten. The material sequenced was peripheral blood. Receptors originate from a human donor in a cohort sampled during active COVID-19.

V gene TRBV6-6 combines with J gene TRBJ1-5, with 7 bases that match TRBD1. J gave up 5 bases and V 2 bases, and 6 bases lay outside the gene matches. The CDR3 loop spans 15 amino acids. CDR1 and CDR2 (germline): MNHNY, SVGAGI (reference sequence). As DNA, the CDR3 is TGTGCCAGCAGTTACCGACAGGGAGCTTATCAGCCCCAGCATTTT. It translates to CASSYRQGAYQPQHF.

The chain joins TRBV9 to TRBJ1-2; no definite D call. V was trimmed by 0 bases and J by 4 bases, leaving 7 bases between them. The CDR3 is 13 residues long. Germline lookup yields CDR1 SGDLS and CDR2 YYNGEE. CDR3 residues: CASSVDVSYGYTF. As DNA, the CDR3 is TGTGCCAGCAGCGTAGATGTCAGCTATGGCTACACCTTC.

The chain uses TRBV15 and TRBJ2-3, with D hard to call. The CDR3 runs to 14 residues. Germline assignment: CDR1 LNHNV and CDR2 YYDKDF (reference sequence). V lost 1 base and J lost 6, with 11 bases in between. In nucleotides, the CDR3 is TGTGCCACCAGCAGAGGGCCATTCGGGGATACGCAGTATTTT. This gives the protein CATSRGPFGDTQYF.

This clone was observed a few times. The chain couples TRBV7-3 to TRBJ2-1; 7 bases map to TRBD1. Germline-derived CDR1 and CDR2 are SGHTA and FQGTGA. With 5 bases clipped from V and 9 bases from J, the junction kept 13 bases outside the gene matches. The CDR3 totals 15 residues. The CDR3 DNA sequence: TGTGCCAGCAGCCTCCAATCGACAGGGATCGGTGAGCAGTTCTTC. Translating gives CASSLQSTGIGEQFF.

The chain has TRBV7-9 and TRBJ1-1; 7 bases agree with TRBD1. J gave up 11 bases and V 5 bases, and 14 bases lay outside the gene matches. This CDR3 spans 14 amino acids. The germline gives CDR1 SEHNR, CDR2 FQNEAQ (reference sequence). CDR3 loop: CASSQAADRASAFF. The DNA for the CDR3 is TGTGCCAGCAGCCAAGCCGCTGACAGGGCTAGCGCTTTCTTT.

This rearrangement joins TRBV5-8 to TRBJ2-3, with 11 bases aligning to TRBD2. V gave up 4 bases and J gave up 6 bases; unmatched junction bases: 13. CDR1 and CDR2 from the germline V gene are SGHTS and YDEGEE. The CDR3 totals 17 residues. DNA of the CDR3: TGTGCCAGCAGCGGCGCCGGGACTAGCGGTCCCGTTGATACGCAGTATTTT. This translates into CASSGAGTSGPVDTQYF.

This sequence joins TRBV19 and TRBJ2-3, with 14 bases identical to TRBD2. The CDR3 is made up of 17 amino acids. V shed 5 bases and J 3 bases; nucleotides not matched to a gene: 7. Germline CDR1 LNHDA, CDR2 SQIVND (reference sequence). The DNA of the CDR3 is TGTGCCAGTAGTCCCGGGACTAGCGGGAGTGGGACAGATACGCAGTATTTT. Translating gives CASSPGTSGSGTDTQYF.

The J gene is TRBJ2-2, the V gene TRBV10-1; possibly TRBD2 for D (6 bases). Trimming took off 8 bases at V and 4 bases at J, with 20 bases between the two ends. Germline CDR1 and CDR2: WNHNN and SYGVQD (reference sequence). This CDR3 spans 16 amino acids. This CDR3 is CASGLAGMRITGELFF. CDR3 DNA sequence: TGCGCCAGCGGCTTGGCGGGAATGCGGATCACCGGGGAGCTGTTTTTT.

The chain has TRBV18 and TRBJ2-5; 11 nucleotides line up with TRBD2. Germline trimming cut 6 bases from V and 4 bases from J; bases unmatched to any gene: 7. In germline, CDR1 is KGHSH, CDR2 LQKENI. This CDR3 has 15 amino acids. CDR3 region: CASSQSGLAGETQYF. The CDR3 region has the DNA TGTGCCAGCTCTCAATCCGGACTAGCGGGAGAGACCCAGTACTTC. The entire variable domain, with the rest obtained from reference TRBV18 and TRBJ2-5, is as follows: NAGVMQNPRHLVRRRGQEARLRCSPMKGHSHVYWYRQLPEEGLKFMVYLQKENIIDESGMPKERFSAEFPKEGPSILRIQQVVRGDSAAYFCASSQSGLAGETQYFGPGTRLLVL.

The V gene is TRBV29-1, the J gene TRBJ2-3, with TRBD1 matching 7 bases. CDR1 is SQVTM, CDR2 ANQGSEA, per germline. The CDR3 has 16 residues. Germline trimming cut 0 bases from V and 5 bases from J; bases unmatched to any gene: 11. CDR3 sequence: CSVEDLPGQRLDTQYF. In DNA form, the CDR3 reads TGCAGCGTTGAAGACCTTCCGGGACAGAGACTAGATACGCAGTATTTT.

The chain links TRBV5-1 to TRBJ1-2, with unresolved D. The CDR3 has 16 residues. The germline gives CDR1 SGHRS, CDR2 YFSETQ. V lost 0 bases and J 5 bases, leaving 17 bases between the germline ends. CDR3 residues: CASSLVYPSVMYGYTF. CDR3 DNA: TGCGCCAGCAGCTTGGTATATCCCTCGGTTATGTATGGCTACACCTTC.

This rearrangement joins TRBV5-1 to TRBJ1-1; no reliable D call. The V end lost 6 bases, the J end lost 1 base, and 10 bases lay between the germline ends. Germline loops: CDR1 SGHRS, CDR2 YFSETQ. The CDR3 runs 13 residues. The CDR3 sequence: CASKTPGNTEAFF. The DNA for the CDR3 is TGCGCCAGCAAGACACCAGGGAACACTGAAGCTTTCTTT.

This clone was observed a few times. The chain uses TRBV5-8 and TRBJ2-1, with a weak D call TRBD2 (5 bases). CDR1 is SGHTS, CDR2 YDEGEE, per germline. This CDR3 region has 14 residues. Trimming took off 0 bases at V and 6 bases at J, with 10 bases between the two ends. The CDR3 sequence: CASSLESGSNEQFF. DNA of the CDR3: TGTGCCAGCAGCTTGGAGAGCGGTAGCAATGAGCAGTTCTTC.

This chain joins TRBV6-5 and TRBJ2-1, with 11 bases aligning to TRBD1. J was trimmed by 8 bases and V by 5 bases; bases with no gene match: 8. CDR1 MNHEY and CDR2 SVGAGI come from the germline V gene. The CDR3 is 15 residues long. The CDR3 protein is CASSPGQGVSDEQFF. The CDR3, as DNA: TGTGCCAGCAGTCCGGGACAGGGGGTATCTGATGAGCAGTTCTTC.

This chain links TRBV19 with TRBJ1-6; D remains unclear. The CDR3 length is 14 residues. The V end lost 11 bases, the J end lost 10 bases, and 21 bases lay between the germline ends. Germline V CDR1 and CDR2: LNHDA, SQIVND (reference sequence). In DNA form, the CDR3 reads TGTGCCGCGTCGGGAGTTCGGGTGCGGTCACCCCTCCACTTT. Encoded protein: CAASGVRVRSPLHF. Full variable domain (missing parts from reference TRBV19 and TRBJ1-6): DGGITQSPKYLFRKEGQNVTLSCEQNLNHDAMYWYRQDPGQGLRLIYYSQIVNDFQKGDIAEGYSVSREKKESFPLTVTSAQKNPTAFYLCAASGVRVRSPLHFGNGTRLTVT.

The chain carries TRBV2 and TRBJ2-3; 7 nucleotides line up with TRBD1. The CDR3 is 15 amino acids. Germline CDR1 and CDR2: SNHLY and FYNNEI. V dropped 2 bases and J dropped 0; count of bases not matched to a gene: 2. The CDR3 region has the DNA TGTGCCAGCAGTGAACGGACAGGCAGCACAGATACGCAGTATTTT. Protein: CASSERTGSTDTQYF.

The rearrangement uses TRBV7-3 and TRBJ1-1; a weak D match, TRBD1 (6 bases). Trimming removed 5 bases from V and 6 bases from J, with 13 bases in between. Germline V gives CDR1 SGHTA, CDR2 FQGTGA. The length of the CDR3 is 13 residues. CDR3 in DNA: TGTGCCAGCAGCCTCAATGGGGGCCCTGAAGCTTTCTTT. As protein: CASSLNGGPEAFF.

This clone is a singleton in its sample. The chain is built from TRBV12-5 and TRBJ1-6; D may be TRBD1 (5 bases). This CDR3 contains 17 residues. V shed 4 bases and J shed 0 bases, with 13 bases lying between them. CDR1 is LGHNT and CDR2 is FRNRAP in the germline V gene. In DNA form, the CDR3 reads TGTGCTAGTGGTTCAACTCGACAGAGCTCCTATAATTCACCCCTCCACTTT. It is translated as CASGSTRQSSYNSPLHF.

The rearrangement uses TRBV5-5 and TRBJ1-3; the D is unclear. Germline CDR1 SGHKS, CDR2 YYEKEE (reference sequence). Trimming took 0 bases from V and 0 from J, leaving 7 bases between them. The CDR3 runs to 15 residues. The DNA of the CDR3 is TGTGCCAGCAGCTTGGCGACACGCTCTGGAAACACCATATATTTT. Translated, it gives CASSLATRSGNTIYF. Complete variable domain (other parts from reference TRBV5-5 and TRBJ1-3): DAGVTQSPTHLIKTRGQQVTLRCSPISGHKSVSWYQQVLGQGPQFIFQYYEKEERGRGNFPDRFSARQFPNYSSELNVNALLLGDSALYLCASSLATRSGNTIYFGEGSWLTVV.

V gene TRBV7-9 combines with J gene TRBJ1-1; no reliable D call. Trimming stripped 5 bases from V and 7 bases from J, with 14 bases between. Germline values: CDR1 SEHNR, CDR2 FQNEAQ (reference sequence). CDR3 length: 13 amino acids. The CDR3 sequence is CASSPHESGEAFF. CDR3 sequence (DNA): TGTGCCAGCAGCCCACACGAAAGTGGTGAAGCTTTCTTT.

The J gene is TRBJ1-4, the V gene TRBV11-3; 7 nucleotides agree with TRBD1. CDR1 and CDR2 from the germline V gene are SGHNT and YENEEA. This CDR3 has 15 amino acids. V shed 3 bases and J 6 bases; nucleotides not matched to a gene: 7. The CDR3 DNA reads TGTGCCAGCAGCTTTTACAGGGGTCCGTATGAAAAACTGTTTTTT. Its protein is CASSFYRGPYEKLFF.

The chain has TRBV5-1 and TRBJ1-6, with 9 nucleotides matching TRBD1. CDR1 and CDR2 from the germline V gene are SGHRS and YFSETQ. The J segment lost 8 bases and the V segment lost 4 bases, leaving 7 bases of the junction unmatched. The CDR3 covers 15 residues. CDR3 bases: TGCGCCAGCAGCCGCTGGACAGGGGTTGATTCACCCCTCCACTTT. This sequence encodes CASSRWTGVDSPLHF. Supplemented by reference TRBV5-1 and TRBJ1-6, the full variable domain reads KAGVTQTPRYLIKTRGQQVTLSCSPISGHRSVSWYQQTPGQGLQFLFEYFSETQRNKGNFPGRFSGRQFSNSRSEMNVSTLELGDSALYLCASSRWTGVDSPLHFGNGTRLTVT.

This chain uses TRBV4-3 with TRBJ2-6; D is uncertain. Germline assignment: CDR1 LGHNA and CDR2 YSLEER. V was shortened by 3 bases and J by 4 bases, with 13 bases between the two germline ends. CDR3 length: 16 residues. The CDR3 reads CASSHGRGAGANVLTF. The CDR3 bases are TGCGCCAGCAGCCATGGGCGTGGCGCCGGGGCCAACGTCCTGACTTTC.

The rearrangement uses TRBV27 and TRBJ2-6; D is unclear. Trimming stripped 2 bases from V and 2 bases from J, with 4 bases between. There are 14 residues in the CDR3. Germline CDR1 is MNHEY and CDR2 is SMNVEV (reference sequence). As DNA, the CDR3 is TGTGCCAGCAGTTTAGGAGCTGGGGCCAACGTCCTGACTTTC. It codes for CASSLGAGANVLTF.

The rearrangement links TRBV11-3 to TRBJ2-2, with 8 bases identical to TRBD1. V dropped 1 base and J dropped 6; count of bases not matched to a gene: 16. The CDR3 has 19 residues. The germline V gene encodes CDR1 SGHNT and CDR2 YENEEA. The CDR3 sequence: CASSLGGWQGADSAGELFF. As DNA, the CDR3 is TGTGCCAGCAGCTTAGGTGGTTGGCAGGGGGCGGATTCGGCCGGGGAGCTGTTTTTT.

V is TRBV6-1 and J is TRBJ1-4; possible D gene TRBD1, 5 bases. The CDR3 contains 16 residues. Germline V CDR1 and CDR2: MNHNS, SASEGT. Trimming removed 4 bases from V and 2 bases from J, with 14 bases in between. DNA of the CDR3: TGTGCCAGCAGTGTCGGGGGGTCGAGGACTAATGAAAAACTGTTTTTT. Protein sequence: CASSVGGSRTNEKLFF.

The sample holds a few counts of this clone. The chain couples TRBV6-5 to TRBJ1-2; D is undetermined. CDR1 is MNHEY and CDR2 is SVGAGI in the germline V gene. V shed 8 bases and J shed 4 bases, with 14 bases lying between them. The CDR3 has 13 residues. The CDR3 sequence is CASSPERSYGYTF. For the CDR3, the DNA is TGTGCCAGCTCCCCCGAAAGGAGCTATGGCTACACCTTC.